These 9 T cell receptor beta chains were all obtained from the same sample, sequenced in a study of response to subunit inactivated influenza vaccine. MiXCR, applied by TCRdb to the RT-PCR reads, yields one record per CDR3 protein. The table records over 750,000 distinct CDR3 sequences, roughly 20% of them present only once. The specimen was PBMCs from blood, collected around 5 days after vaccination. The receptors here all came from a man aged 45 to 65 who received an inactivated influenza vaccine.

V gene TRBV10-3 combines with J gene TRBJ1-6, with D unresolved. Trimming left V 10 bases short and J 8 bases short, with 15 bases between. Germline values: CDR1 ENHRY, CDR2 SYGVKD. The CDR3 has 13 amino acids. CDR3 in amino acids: CANPRVGDSPLHF. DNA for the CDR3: TGTGCCAACCCGAGGGTCGGGGATTCACCCCTCCACTTT.

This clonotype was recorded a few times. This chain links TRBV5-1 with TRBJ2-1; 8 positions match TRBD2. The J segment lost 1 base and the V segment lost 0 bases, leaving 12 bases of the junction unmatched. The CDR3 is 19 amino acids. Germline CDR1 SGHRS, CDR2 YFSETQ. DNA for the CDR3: TGCGCCAGCAGCTTGGGAGCGCTTCTTAGCGGGGCGTCCTACAATGAGCAGTTCTTC. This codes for CASSLGALLSGASYNEQFF.

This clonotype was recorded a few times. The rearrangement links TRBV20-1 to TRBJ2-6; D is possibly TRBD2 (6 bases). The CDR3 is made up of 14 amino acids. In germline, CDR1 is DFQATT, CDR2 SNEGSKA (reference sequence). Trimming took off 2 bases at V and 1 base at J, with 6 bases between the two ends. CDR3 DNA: TGCAGTGCTAGACGGGGGTCTGGGGCCAACGTCCTGACTTTC. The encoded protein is CSARRGSGANVLTF.

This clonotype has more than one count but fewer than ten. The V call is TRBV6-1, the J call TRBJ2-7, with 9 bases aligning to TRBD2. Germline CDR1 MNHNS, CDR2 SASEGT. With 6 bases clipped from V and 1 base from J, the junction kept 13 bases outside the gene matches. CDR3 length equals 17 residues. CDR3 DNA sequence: TGTGCCAGCAGCGAACCGTCCTATAGCGGGGGTTCCTACGAGCAGTACTTC. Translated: CASSEPSYSGGSYEQYF.

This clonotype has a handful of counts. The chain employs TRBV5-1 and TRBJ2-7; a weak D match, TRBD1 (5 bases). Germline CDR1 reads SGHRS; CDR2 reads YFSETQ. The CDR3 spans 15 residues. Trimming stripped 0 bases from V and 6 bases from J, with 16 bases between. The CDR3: CASSLGTGGSAEQYF. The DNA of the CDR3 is TGCGCCAGCAGCTTGGGAACAGGCGGAAGTGCCGAGCAGTACTTC. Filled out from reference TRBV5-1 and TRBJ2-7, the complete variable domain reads KAGVTQTPRYLIKTRGQQVTLSCSPISGHRSVSWYQQTPGQGLQFLFEYFSETQRNKGNFPGRFSGRQFSNSRSEMNVSTLELGDSALYLCASSLGTGGSAEQYFGPGTRLTVT.

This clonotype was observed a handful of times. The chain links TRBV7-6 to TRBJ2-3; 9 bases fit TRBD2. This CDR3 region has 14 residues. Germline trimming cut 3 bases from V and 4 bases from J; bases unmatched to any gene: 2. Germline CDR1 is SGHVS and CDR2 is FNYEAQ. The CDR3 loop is CASSLRGGADTQYF. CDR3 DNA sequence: TGTGCCAGCAGCTTGCGCGGGGGGGCAGATACGCAGTATTTT.

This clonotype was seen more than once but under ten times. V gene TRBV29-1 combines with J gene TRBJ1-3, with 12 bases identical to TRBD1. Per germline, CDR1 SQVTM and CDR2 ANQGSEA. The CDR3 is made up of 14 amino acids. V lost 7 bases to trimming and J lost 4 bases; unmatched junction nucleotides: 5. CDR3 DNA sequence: TGCAGCGCCGCGGGACAGGGGGCCGGAAACACCATATATTTT. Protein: CSAAGQGAGNTIYF.

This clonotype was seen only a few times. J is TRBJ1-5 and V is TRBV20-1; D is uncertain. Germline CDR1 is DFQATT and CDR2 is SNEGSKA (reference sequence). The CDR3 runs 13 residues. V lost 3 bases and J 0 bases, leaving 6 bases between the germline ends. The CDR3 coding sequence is TGCAGTGCTAGTAAAGATAGCAATCAGCCCCAGCATTTT. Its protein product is CSASKDSNQPQHF.

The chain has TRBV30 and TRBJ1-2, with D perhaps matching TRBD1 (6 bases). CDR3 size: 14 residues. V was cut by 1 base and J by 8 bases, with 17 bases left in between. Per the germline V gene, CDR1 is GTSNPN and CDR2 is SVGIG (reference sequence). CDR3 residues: CAWSERGRRRGYTF. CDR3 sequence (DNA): TGTGCCTGGAGTGAGCGGGGGCGGCGGAGAGGCTACACCTTC. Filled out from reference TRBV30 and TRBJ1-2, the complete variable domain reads SQTIHQWPATLVQPVGSPLSLECTVEGTSNPNLYWYRQAAGRGLQLLFYSVGIGQISSEVPQNLSASRPQDRQFILSSKKLLLSDSGFYLCAWSERGRRRGYTFGSGTRLTVV.